This is a list of T cell receptor beta chains from one sample in a study of post-analysis software for immune sequencing data. Using its own MiXCR run on the PCR reads, TCRdb lists one record per CDR3 protein. Of more than 450,000 distinct CDR3 sequences listed, 40% to 50% are singletons. The sample was blood. The receptors here all came from a girl aged 5-17 years with multiple sclerosis. Both conserved end residues are trimmed from each CDR3.

CDR3 protein: ASSLVGIGKNIQY
V gene: TRBV7-2
J gene: TRBJ2-4
CDR3 length: 13

CDR3 protein: ASSGTTATQY
V gene: TRBV7-2
J gene: TRBJ2-5
CDR3 length: 10

CDR3 protein: ASIQGRGSYEQY
V gene: TRBV6-6
J gene: TRBJ2-7
CDR3 length: 12

CDR3 protein: SARDYQASGLSGANVLT
V gene: TRBV20-1
J gene: TRBJ2-6
CDR3 length: 17

CDR3 protein: ASSLGTQSYNEQF
V gene: TRBV12-3/TRBV12-4
J gene: TRBJ2-1
CDR3 length: 13

CDR3 protein: ASSQVSFTGDEQY
V gene: TRBV4-1
J gene: TRBJ2-7
CDR3 length: 13

CDR3 protein: ASTLGRVNEQF
V gene: TRBV7-2
J gene: TRBJ2-1
CDR3 length: 11

CDR3 protein: ASRIGLAPYEQY
V gene: TRBV12-3/TRBV12-4
J gene: TRBJ2-7
CDR3 length: 12

CDR3 protein: ASSSGTRGGPLH
V gene: TRBV7-9
J gene: TRBJ1-6
CDR3 length: 12

CDR3 protein: ASSGSRKQETQY
V gene: TRBV2
J gene: TRBJ2-5
CDR3 length: 12

CDR3 protein: ASSEGQGIRTDTQY
V gene: TRBV25-1
J gene: TRBJ2-3
CDR3 length: 14

CDR3 protein: SAVQGAANYGYT
V gene: TRBV20-1
J gene: TRBJ1-2
CDR3 length: 12

CDR3 protein: ASSGLAGEYNEQF
V gene: TRBV7-8
J gene: TRBJ2-1
CDR3 length: 13

CDR3 protein: ASSLAVAGGGYT
V gene: TRBV5-1
J gene: TRBJ1-2
CDR3 length: 12

CDR3 protein: ASSYSKGGKWMNTEAF
V gene: TRBV6-5
J gene: TRBJ1-1
CDR3 length: 16

CDR3 protein: ASSTHRDRGIGEQY
V gene: TRBV27
J gene: TRBJ2-7
CDR3 length: 14

CDR3 protein: ASSQVVTGVGNERF
V gene: TRBV4-1
J gene: TRBJ2-1
CDR3 length: 14

CDR3 protein: ASSRVGYEQY
V gene: TRBV7-2
J gene: TRBJ2-7
CDR3 length: 10

CDR3 protein: SARPPGDRVWETQY
V gene: TRBV20-1
J gene: TRBJ2-5
CDR3 length: 14

CDR3 protein: ASSQASGRGEQF
V gene: TRBV3-1
J gene: TRBJ2-1
CDR3 length: 12

CDR3 protein: SVEDMGKEQY
V gene: TRBV29-1
J gene: TRBJ2-7
CDR3 length: 10

CDR3 protein: ATSETAEETQY
V gene: TRBV24-1
J gene: TRBJ2-5
CDR3 length: 11

CDR3 protein: SARAARGKETQY
V gene: TRBV20-1
J gene: TRBJ2-5
CDR3 length: 12

CDR3 protein: ASSLVDLGPLWEQY
V gene: TRBV7-9
J gene: TRBJ2-7
CDR3 length: 14

CDR3 protein: ASSLSDANEQF
V gene: TRBV5-1
J gene: TRBJ2-1
CDR3 length: 11

CDR3 protein: ASSVKGSGEQF
V gene: TRBV7-2
J gene: TRBJ2-1
CDR3 length: 11

CDR3 protein: ASSQPDREHGYT
V gene: TRBV5-1
J gene: TRBJ1-2
CDR3 length: 12

CDR3 protein: SVDIRGVTGELF
V gene: TRBV29-1
J gene: TRBJ2-2
CDR3 length: 12

CDR3 protein: ASSPGLAGVSSTDTQY
V gene: TRBV9
J gene: TRBJ2-3
CDR3 length: 16

CDR3 protein: ASSLHRESYEQY
V gene: TRBV5-1
J gene: TRBJ2-7
CDR3 length: 12

CDR3 protein: SAGGLAGADTQY
V gene: TRBV20-1
J gene: TRBJ2-3
CDR3 length: 12

CDR3 protein: AGSTGGADTQY
V gene: TRBV12-3/TRBV12-4
J gene: NA
CDR3 length: 11

CDR3 protein: ASTTRDSSSYEQY
V gene: TRBV4-1
J gene: TRBJ2-7
CDR3 length: 13

CDR3 protein: ASSRGDRYTDTQY
V gene: TRBV7-9
J gene: TRBJ2-3
CDR3 length: 13

CDR3 protein: STRDNSYEQY
V gene: TRBV29-1
J gene: TRBJ2-7
CDR3 length: 10

CDR3 protein: ASSLWTPTADSNQPQH
V gene: TRBV27
J gene: TRBJ1-5
CDR3 length: 16

CDR3 protein: ASSSPGRLNQPQH
V gene: TRBV12-3/TRBV12-4
J gene: TRBJ1-5
CDR3 length: 13

CDR3 protein: ASSYDPSGGSYEQY
V gene: TRBV6-2/TRBV6-3
J gene: NA
CDR3 length: 14

CDR3 protein: ASSLRTVSISSGGAAAQY
V gene: TRBV5-1
J gene: TRBJ2-3
CDR3 length: 18